Given below is one T cell receptor beta chain in context. These data come from a study of cytomegalovirus exposure and HLA in healthy donors. This CDR3 has 15 amino acids. V lost 6 bases and J lost 1, with 15 bases in between. Germline-derived CDR1 and CDR2 are MNHNS and SASEGT. The PCR made use of 60 Vbeta and 13 Jbeta primers. Sequencing was performed with immunoSEQ multiplex PCR; in TCRdb, only in-frame clones are kept and a portion is missing. The sample gives some 87,000 clones, roughly 70% of which show up once; roughly 15% is in the top ten. This TCR derives from a woman between 45 and 65 years old in good health and CMV-seropositive. V is TRBV6-1 and J is TRBJ1-2; D gene uncertain. Sequencing input: PBMCs. The CDR3 DNA follows: TGTGCCAGCAGACCCCCCTTTGGAGGTAACTATGGCTACACCTTC. It is translated as CASRPPFGGNYGYTF.